This T cell receptor (beta chain) was profiled in a study of vaccination and CD4 T cells after COVID-19 (dated by TCRdb to 2021 to 2024). Turning to the overall study: Every convalescent patient had a positive nasal swab PCR test for SARS-CoV-2, with mild disease in roughly 10 patients and severe disease in one. In the convalescent cohort there were six males and four females, among whom were two Hispanic individuals, seven Caucasians, two Asians and one multiracial person. Each participant got two doses of either the Pfizer-BioNTech BNT162b2 vaccine (n=8) or the Moderna mRNA-1273 vaccine (n=2). Post-COVID blood samples were collected from convalescent patients a median of roughly 100 days after diagnosis, with a range of roughly 30 to 161 days. Post-vaccine blood samples were taken a median of about 77 days after the second vaccine dose, with a range of 14 to 241 days. The cultures were stimulated with overlapping spike peptide pools from SARS-CoV-2 and from the common cold coronaviruses HCoV-NL63, HCoV-OC43 and HCoV-229E. Control cultures used a CEFX viral epitope pool as positive control, an HIV-1 Nef peptide pool as negative control, or no peptide. The spike-specific CD4+ TCR repertoire was compared before and after mRNA vaccination in over 9 COVID-19 convalescent patients and several infection-naive healthy vaccine recipients. Study-wide findings and limitations: Relatively few convalescent patients were included in the study, and early timepoints after natural infection were not analyzed. In convalescent patients, a median roughly 88% of post-vaccine SARS-CoV-2-reactive clones were detected only after vaccination, suggesting vaccine-specific priming. Although the median number of SARS-CoV-2-reactive clonotypes went up from some 23 after infection to roughly 40 after vaccination, the increase was not significant. Of the vaccine-specific clones found in convalescent patients, nearly all (304 of 307) were mono-reactive for SARS-CoV-2 spike instead of being cross-reactive with common cold coronaviruses.

With regard to this clonotype: Which antigen it targets is not known. The record has no base qualities; no much larger clone is one base away.

Counted from cysteine to phenylalanine, this CDR3 has 14 amino acids. Left in the record is the CDR3 DNA by itself, 42 bases read in frame from the first base. CDR1 SNHLY and CDR2 FYNNEI were looked up in the germline V gene. The germline ends are 12 bases apart after V is trimmed by 4 bases and J by 6 bases. What this sample's treatment or condition label stands for: roughly 10-day PBMC culture with coronavirus spike peptide pools or control peptides (ViraFEST assay). The study used the ViraFEST assay, which expanded antigen-specific T cells with peptide pools and then identified expanded clonotypes by TCR sequencing. The positive SARS-CoV-2 PCR tests of the convalescent patients were dated from March to December 2020, before the Alpha, Beta and Delta variants emerged in the United States. Each well held around 1.9 million PBMCs cultured with roughly 10 ug/ml peptide pools in IMDM containing about 5% human AB serum and around 10 IU/ml IL-2. Half of the culture medium was replaced with fresh IL-2-containing medium on days 3 and 7. After 10 to 11 days of culture, CD4+ T cells were isolated by negative selection with the EasySep CD4+ T cell isolation kit. Ficoll-Paque Plus gradient centrifugation was used to isolate PBMCs from whole blood, and the isolated PBMCs were then either used fresh or cryopreserved at -140C. In general, triplicate wells were set up for every culture condition.

Library preparation employed PCR. At the Johns Hopkins FTIC core, DNA from the cultured CD4+ T cells underwent TCR sequencing with the Oncomine TCR Beta short-read assay. The QIAamp micro DNA kit was used to extract genomic DNA from the cultured CD4+ T cells. Oncomine TCR Beta libraries from cultured CD4+ T cells were pooled with unique dual indexes and sequenced on an Illumina iSeq 100. The study's processing was this. Non-productive sequences were removed, and CDR3s not starting with C, not ending with F or W, or shorter than 7 amino acids were discarded. The MANAFEST web application was used to identify antigen-specific clonotypes by comparing peptide-stimulated wells against reference wells and other culture wells. Positive clones required FDR below 0.05, an odds ratio above 5, and productive frequency above 0.1% in at least two of three replicate wells. A clonotype was classed as cross-reactive if the clonotype showed significant expansion both in SARS-CoV-2 spike wells and in at least one common cold coronavirus spike condition. Using R version 3.6.1, CDR3 homology was evaluated through Levenshtein distances (stringdist) along with unrooted phylogenetic trees (ape). TCRdb's own reprocessing of the public reads used fastp at Q25 and MiXCR and kept productive beta chains. Every CDR3 protein is listed once, alongside the most common genes and DNA of its rows. These V and J calls originate from TCRdb's pipeline instead of the authors' own analysis. This sample comprises 5,500 to 6,500 distinct CDR3 sequences, roughly 79% of them detected only once. The ten biggest clones cover approximately 18% of the sample.

Specimen: CD4+ T cells from blood, cultured in vitro. The sequence derives from a human donor who had recovered from COVID-19. The chain joins TRBV2 to TRBJ2-2, with no D gene named confidently. In nucleotide form, the sequence is TGTGCCAGCAGTGTGGGGATCTCTCCCGGGGAGCTGTTTTTT. This is translated as CASSVGISPGELFF.